One sample yielded the 22 T cell receptor beta chains listed below, sequenced in a study of T cell repertoires in cytomegalovirus infection. Via MiXCR, TCRdb re-called the reads, giving one row per CDR3 protein. The table lists around 330,000 distinct CDR3 sequences, 15% to 20% of them singletons. Sequencing used PBMCs. The source is a human donor in good health (CMV status not recorded). Some clones in this sample may be carry-over from other donors' samples.

This clonotype was seen ten or more times. V gene TRBV25-1 combines with J gene TRBJ1-6; 9 positions agree with TRBD1. CDR3 length equals 14 residues. Germline loops: CDR1 MGHDK, CDR2 SYGVNS. The J segment lost 6 bases and the V segment lost 6 bases, leaving 3 bases of the junction unmatched. CDR3 amino acids: CASSWDRANSPLHF. The DNA for the CDR3 is TGTGCCAGCAGCTGGGACAGGGCTAATTCACCCCTCCACTTT.

This clonotype was seen a few times. V is TRBV12-3 or TRBV12-4 and J is TRBJ1-5; tentatively, D is TRBD1 (6 bases). Trimming shortened V by 4 bases and J by 7 bases, and 14 bases separated the two germline ends. The CDR3 loop spans 14 amino acids. CDR3 coding DNA: TGTGCCAGCAGTTCGATAGTGGGGGGCCAGCCCCAGCATTTT. Amino acid sequence: CASSSIVGGQPQHF.

CDR3 coding DNA: TGCGCCAGCAGCCAAGATAGGGGCGGGGGGGCCCCAGATACGCAGTATTTT. It encodes CASSQDRGGGAPDTQYF. V and J are TRBV4-3 and TRBJ2-3; 9 nucleotides agree with TRBD2. The CDR3 runs 17 residues. Germline V gene data show CDR1 as LGHNA and CDR2 as YSLEER. J gave up 4 bases and V 0 bases, and 8 bases lay outside the gene matches.

A few counts support this clonotype. CDR3 nucleotides: TGTGCCAGCAGCTTAATTTCTAGGAACACCGGGGAGCTGTTTTTT. Translation gives CASSLISRNTGELFF. The J gene is TRBJ2-2, the V gene TRBV7-3; no definite D call. V dropped 1 base and J dropped 1 base, with 7 bases sitting between them. The CDR3 spans 15 residues. The germline CDR1 and CDR2 sequences are SGHTA and FQGTGA.

The chain uses TRBV3-1 and TRBJ1-1; D unclear. This CDR3 has 12 residues. With 0 bases removed from V and 10 bases from J, the gap between germline ends came to 9 bases. Germline CDR1 and CDR2: LGHDT and YNNKEL (reference sequence). CDR3 coding DNA: TGTGCCAGCAGCCAAGAACGGTTTGTAGCTTTCTTT. This sequence encodes CASSQERFVAFF.

This clonotype has ten or more counts. The J gene is TRBJ1-4, the V gene TRBV7-6; D is ambiguous. Germline CDR1 and CDR2: SGHVS and FNYEAQ. CDR3 size: 15 residues. Trimming took 1 base from V and 5 from J, leaving 11 bases between them. The CDR3 DNA sequence: TGTGCCAGCAGCTTAGAAGTCAGTTCGAATGAAAAACTGTTTTTT. It codes for CASSLEVSSNEKLFF.

The V gene is TRBV10-3, the J gene TRBJ2-7; 8 bases agree with TRBD1. The CDR3 spans 13 residues. Germline V CDR1 and CDR2: ENHRY, SYGVKD. Unmatched junction bases numbered 5, after V lost 4 bases and J lost 6 bases. CDR3 region: CAISGQGAREQYF. For the CDR3, the DNA is TGTGCCATCAGTGGTCAGGGGGCGCGCGAGCAGTACTTC.

This chain joins TRBV29-1 and TRBJ2-7; 9 nucleotides match TRBD1. The germline gives CDR1 SQVTM, CDR2 ANQGSEA. The V and J ends lost 4 bases and 1 base, in that order; junction bases with no gene match: 8. The CDR3 sequence is 15 residues long. CDR3 loop: CSVATGTGTSYEQYF. CDR3 sequence (DNA): TGCAGCGTTGCGACCGGGACAGGGACTTCCTACGAGCAGTACTTC.

This clonotype showed up many times. The genes are TRBV7-2 and TRBJ1-6; D is unresolved. The germline gives CDR1 SGHTA, CDR2 FQGNSA. Trimming stripped 5 bases from V and 7 bases from J, with 9 bases between. This CDR3 spans 13 amino acids. The CDR3 region is CASSPNQNSPLHF. CDR3 DNA sequence: TGTGCCAGCAGCCCCAATCAAAATTCACCCCTCCACTTT.

The table lists this clonotype with a few counts. This chain uses TRBV20-1 with TRBJ2-3, with 9 bases identical to TRBD2. Germline lookup yields CDR1 DFQATT and CDR2 SNEGSKA (reference sequence). CDR3 length equals 15 residues. Trimming removed 0 bases from V and 0 bases from J; junction bases left unmatched: 1. DNA for the CDR3: TGCAGTGCTAGAGATGCGGGGGGGAGCACAGATACGCAGTATTTT. It codes for CSARDAGGSTDTQYF.

This rearrangement joins TRBV28 to TRBJ1-1; 12 bases line up with TRBD1. Trimming at V came to 6 bases and at J to 1 base, leaving 6 bases not matched to a gene. Germline CDR1 MDHEN, CDR2 SYDVKM. The CDR3 length is 16 residues. The CDR3 sequence is CASSAGQGARNTEAFF. Here the CDR3 DNA reads TGTGCCAGCAGCGCGGGACAGGGGGCCCGGAACACTGAAGCTTTCTTT.

The CDR3, as DNA: TGTGCCAGCAGCTTTAGACAGGGGACGAACGAGCAGTACTTC. It translates to CASSFRQGTNEQYF. V usage is TRBV7-2 and J usage is TRBJ2-7; 8 bases align to TRBD1. This CDR3 has 14 residues. The V gene end was trimmed by 3 bases and the J gene end by 5 bases; junction bases not matched to a gene: 6. CDR1 SGHTA and CDR2 FQGNSA come from the germline V gene. Full variable domain (missing parts from reference TRBV7-2 and TRBJ2-7): GAGVSQSPSNKVTEKGKDVELRCDPISGHTALYWYRQSLGQGLEFLIYFQGNSAPDKSGLPSDRFSAERTGGSVSTLTIQRTQQEDSAVYLCASSFRQGTNEQYFGPGTRLTVT.

This clonotype was seen more than once but under ten times. The J gene is TRBJ2-7, the V gene TRBV6-5, with D perhaps TRBD2 (5 bases). The V gene's germline CDR1 is MNHEY and CDR2 SVGAGI. CDR3 length: 15 residues. Trimming left V 7 bases short and J 3 bases short, with 19 bases between. The CDR3 sequence is CASTPRTRGGYEQYF. In nucleotides, the CDR3 is TGTGCCAGCACCCCACGTACTAGAGGTGGCTACGAGCAGTACTTC.

This clonotype showed up just a few times. The V and J genes are TRBV5-4 and TRBJ1-2; D ambiguous. Between the trimmed V and J ends, which lost 0 bases and 3 bases, there was a span of 6 bases. Germline V lookup: CDR1 SGHNT, CDR2 YYREEE (reference sequence). This CDR3 spans 13 amino acids. The CDR3 loop is CASSLGKDYGYTF. For the CDR3, the DNA is TGTGCCAGCAGCTTGGGCAAGGACTATGGCTACACCTTC. The complete variable domain, with remaining parts taken from reference TRBV5-4 and TRBJ1-2, reads ETGVTQSPTHLIKTRGQQVTLRCSSQSGHNTVSWYQQALGQGPQFIFQYYREEENGRGNFPPRFSGLQFPNYSSELNVNALELDDSALYLCASSLGKDYGYTFGSGTRLTVV.

In its sample, this clonotype was seen a few times. The J gene is TRBJ2-7, the V gene TRBV20-1; TRBD1 matches 8 bases. This CDR3 contains 14 residues. Germline-derived CDR1 and CDR2 are DFQATT and SNEGSKA (reference sequence). Trimming at V came to 1 base and at J to 7 bases, leaving 9 bases not matched to a gene. The CDR3 DNA reads as TGCAGTGCTAGAGCCCACCAGGGGGCGGGAGAGCAGTACTTC. It specifies CSARAHQGAGEQYF.

This chain connects TRBV27 to TRBJ1-2, with 7 bases aligning to TRBD1. Trimming cost V 4 bases and J 8 bases; bases outside gene matches: 13. CDR3 size: 15 residues. Germline CDR1 and CDR2: MNHEY and SMNVEV (reference sequence). This CDR3 is CASSSLLGGGEGYTF. The CDR3 region has the DNA TGTGCCAGCAGTTCACTCCTAGGGGGCGGCGAGGGCTACACCTTC.

The chain recombines TRBV2 with TRBJ1-1; D is possibly TRBD1 (5 bases). The germline V gene has CDR1 SNHLY and CDR2 FYNNEI. V dropped 9 bases and J dropped 7 bases, with 18 bases sitting between them. The CDR3 is made up of 13 amino acids. CDR3 in amino acids: CARTVRAEGEAFF. The CDR3 DNA follows: TGTGCCAGGACAGTGAGGGCTGAGGGTGAAGCTTTCTTT.

The CDR3 nucleotides read TGTGCCAGCAGCCAAGTTCCCAGGGCGAATGAAAAACTGTTTTTT. This encodes CASSQVPRANEKLFF. The gene calls are TRBV3-1 and TRBJ1-4; D might be TRBD1 (5 bases). Trimming removed 1 base at V and 5 bases at J, with 11 bases between. The CDR3 sequence is 15 residues long. The germline V gene has CDR1 LGHDT and CDR2 YNNKEL (reference sequence).

This rearrangement joins TRBV20-1 to TRBJ2-7, with 7 bases that match TRBD1. The CDR3 is 15 amino acids. Germline values: CDR1 DFQATT, CDR2 SNEGSKA (reference sequence). J was trimmed by 3 bases and V by 2 bases; bases with no gene match: 10. CDR3 DNA sequence: TGCAGTGCTAGACCCCGAGACAGGGACGGCTACGAGCAGTACTTC. Its protein is CSARPRDRDGYEQYF.

This clonotype was found many times. CDR3 in DNA: TGTGCCAGCAGTTACAGGGACGGCCTATACGCTTTCTTT. Translated: CASSYRDGLYAFF. V and J are TRBV6-5 and TRBJ1-1, with D tentatively TRBD1 (5 bases). The CDR3 is 13 amino acids. Trimming cost V 2 bases and J 11 bases, with 15 bases left between them. The V gene's germline CDR1 is MNHEY and CDR2 SVGAGI.

The CDR3 DNA follows: TGTGCCAGTAGCAGGGAGGGAAGCAATCAGCCCCAGCATTTT. This codes for CASSREGSNQPQHF. The chain recombines TRBV19 with TRBJ1-5, with TRBD1 as a possible D gene (5 bases). The germline V and J ends were trimmed by 6 bases and 1 base, with 10 bases remaining between them. The CDR3 runs 14 residues. Per germline, CDR1 LNHDA and CDR2 SQIVND (reference sequence).

This chain connects TRBV4-3 to TRBJ1-4; D is perhaps TRBD1 (6 bases). V gave up 1 base and J gave up 7 bases, with 16 bases separating them. The CDR3 has 16 amino acids. Germline V gives CDR1 LGHNA, CDR2 YSLEER. Here the CDR3 DNA reads TGCGCCAGCAGCCAAGGGCAGGGGTCCGGGGGTGAAAAACTGTTTTTT. Amino acid sequence: CASSQGQGSGGEKLFF.